These 14 T cell receptor beta chains were all obtained from the same sample, sequenced in a study of CD8+ T cells in alopecia areata. After isolation, RNA underwent reverse transcription to generate cDNA as the sequencing template. TCRdb's copy holds only in-frame clones and misses some; the assay was immunoSEQ multiplex PCR. The table has about 130,000 clones, 58% seen once. Here the sequenced sample was CD4+ T cells sorted from blood, taken at week 0. The receptors were sampled from a human donor with alopecia areata.

The gene calls are TRBV29-1 and TRBJ2-5; no clear D. V was trimmed by 6 bases and J by 4 bases, leaving 18 bases between them. CDR1 SQVTM and CDR2 ANQGSEA come from the germline V gene. This CDR3 region has 14 residues. DNA of the CDR3: TGCAGCGTAACCGCCTCATTGTTGGGAGAGACCCAGTACTTC. Protein product: CSVTASLLGETQYF.

Note on this clone: Different DNA sequences within this sample yield the same CDR3. This chain links TRBV29-1 with TRBJ2-3; D remains ambiguous. Germline CDR1 reads SQVTM; CDR2 reads ANQGSEA. V lost 3 bases, J lost 0 bases, and 4 bases lay in between. This CDR3 contains 12 residues. Here the CDR3 reads CSVDGSTDTQYF. The CDR3 DNA is TGCAGCGTTGATGGCAGCACAGATACGCAGTATTTT.

This chain uses TRBV2 with TRBJ2-5, with 10 bases that match TRBD2. Germline CDR1 reads SNHLY; CDR2 reads FYNNEI. Trimming cost V 5 bases and J 5 bases; bases outside gene matches: 5. The CDR3 is 14 amino acids. CDR3 bases: TGTGCCAGCAGTCCCCGGACTAGCGGCGAGACCCAGTACTTC. Its translation is CASSPRTSGETQYF.

The chain combines TRBV7-9 with TRBJ2-3; 13 bases agree with TRBD2. Trimming cost V 5 bases and J 7 bases; bases outside gene matches: 9. Germline V gene lookup returns CDR1 SEHNR and CDR2 FQNEAQ (reference sequence). This CDR3 comprises 16 residues. CDR3 amino acids: CASSPGLAGVSNTQYF. The CDR3 DNA reads TGTGCCAGCAGCCCAGGACTAGCGGGGGTGTCGAATACGCAGTATTTT.

This clone was detected only a few times. This rearrangement joins TRBV11-2 to TRBJ2-2; TRBD2 aligns across 8 bases. Germline trimming cut 6 bases from V and 1 base from J; bases unmatched to any gene: 4. Germline V gene data show CDR1 as SGHAT and CDR2 as FQNNGV. This CDR3 has 15 residues. CDR3 nucleotides: TGTGCCAGCAGGAGAGCGGGAGAGAACACCGGGGAGCTGTTTTTT. Its translation is CASRRAGENTGELFF.

This chain connects TRBV30 to TRBJ2-7; 8 bases are shared with TRBD1. The CDR3 runs 15 residues. Germline V gene lookup returns CDR1 GTSNPN and CDR2 SVGIG (reference sequence). V lost 0 bases to trimming and J lost 2 bases; unmatched junction nucleotides: 6. The CDR3 sequence is CAWSVPGQAAYEQYF. The CDR3 nucleotides read TGTGCCTGGAGTGTACCGGGACAGGCGGCCTACGAGCAGTACTTC.

The chain links TRBV4-1 to TRBJ2-5; 9 bases map to TRBD2. J lost 7 bases, V lost 1 base, and 13 bases had no gene match. This CDR3 comprises 17 residues. Germline V gives CDR1 MGHRA, CDR2 YSYEKL. CDR3 protein: CASSQALQRGAPTTQYF. In DNA, the CDR3 is TGCGCCAGCAGCCAAGCCCTCCAGCGGGGGGCCCCAACGACCCAGTACTTC.

The chain uses TRBV19 and TRBJ1-5, with a weak D call TRBD1 (5 bases). Germline assignment: CDR1 LNHDA and CDR2 SQIVND (reference sequence). V was shortened by 3 bases and J by 4 bases, with 13 bases between the two germline ends. The CDR3 has 15 amino acids. This chain's CDR3 is CASSIRGPPNQPQHF. The CDR3 bases are TGTGCCAGTAGTATTAGGGGACCACCGAATCAGCCCCAGCATTTT.

This clone was counted a few times. This CDR3 is also generated by other DNA sequences in the sample. This chain joins TRBV5-1 and TRBJ2-4; 11 bases fit TRBD1. The CDR3 covers 14 residues. From germline, CDR1 is SGHRS and CDR2 YFSETQ. V was pared by 4 bases and J by 7 bases, with 4 bases of the junction left unmatched. The CDR3 nucleotides are TGCGCCAGCAGCCTAGGACAGGGGGCGAACATTCAGTACTTC. Its protein is CASSLGQGANIQYF.

This chain joins TRBV2 and TRBJ2-1, with TRBD2 matching 7 bases. V lost 5 bases to trimming and J lost 3 bases; unmatched junction nucleotides: 7. Germline V CDR1 and CDR2: SNHLY, FYNNEI. The CDR3 is 15 residues long. The CDR3, as DNA: TGTGCCAGCAGTCCGACTAGCCCGAACTACAATGAGCAGTTCTTC. Its translation is CASSPTSPNYNEQFF.

Remarks on this clone: Within the sample, other DNA sequences also encode this same CDR3. This rearrangement joins TRBV5-1 to TRBJ1-1, with D perhaps TRBD1 (6 bases). V was pared by 1 base and J by 1 base, with 8 bases between. CDR3 length equals 14 residues. Germline lookup yields CDR1 SGHRS and CDR2 YFSETQ. For the CDR3, the DNA is TGCGCCAGCAGCTTGTCGGGACAGAACACTGAAGCTTTCTTT. It codes for CASSLSGQNTEAFF.

This clone was counted between two and nine times. The chain uses TRBV10-3 and TRBJ2-6, with D possibly being TRBD1 (5 bases). V dropped 10 bases and J dropped 0 bases, with 16 bases sitting between them. The CDR3 runs 16 residues. Germline CDR1 ENHRY, CDR2 SYGVKD. CDR3 sequence reads: CATRQGILSGANVLTF. The CDR3 DNA reads TGTGCCACCCGCCAGGGAATTCTCTCTGGGGCCAACGTCCTGACTTTC.

The J gene is TRBJ1-3, the V gene TRBV30, with D uncertain. V was shortened by 0 bases and J by 7 bases, with 13 bases between the two germline ends. Germline assignment: CDR1 GTSNPN and CDR2 SVGIG (reference sequence). The CDR3 totals 14 residues. The CDR3 nucleotides are TGTGCCTGGAGTGTACCTGGCAGAGGGAACACCATATATTTT. This translates into CAWSVPGRGNTIYF.

There are many counts of this clone. This chain connects TRBV2 to TRBJ2-2; the D call may be TRBD1 or TRBD2 (6 bases each). V was trimmed by 7 bases and J by 1 base, leaving 13 bases between them. Germline-derived CDR1 and CDR2 are SNHLY and FYNNEI. This CDR3 has 15 residues. The CDR3 DNA sequence: TGTGCCAGCAAAGGGGGGTCGGGGAACACCGGGGAGCTGTTTTTT. Its translation is CASKGGSGNTGELFF.